Below are 30 T cell receptor beta chains sequenced from a single sample in a study of cytomegalovirus exposure and HLA in healthy donors. This PCR relied on a set of 60 Vbeta primers and 13 Jbeta primers. Generated by immunoSEQ multiplex PCR, the TCRdb table keeps only in-frame clones and is missing some. Of about 130,000 clones in the sample, over 70% were seen once. The source material was PBMCs. Receptor source: a man aged 25-40 years in good health and CMV-seronegative.

This rearrangement joins TRBV27 to TRBJ2-7; possible D gene TRBD1, 5 bases. The germline V gene encodes CDR1 MNHEY and CDR2 SMNVEV (reference sequence). Trimming took 3 bases from V and 2 from J, leaving 8 bases between them. The CDR3 totals 13 residues. CDR3: CASSFSGPYEQYF. DNA of the CDR3: TGTGCCAGCAGTTTTTCAGGGCCCTACGAGCAGTACTTC.

V and J are TRBV5-4 and TRBJ2-7; D might be TRBD1 (5 bases). This CDR3 spans 14 amino acids. With 4 bases removed from V and 0 bases from J, the gap between germline ends came to 11 bases. Germline V gene data show CDR1 as SGHNT and CDR2 as YYREEE (reference sequence). In DNA, the CDR3 is TGTGCCAGCAGCACTACAGGAAGCTCCTACGAGCAGTACTTC. It codes for CASSTTGSSYEQYF.

As DNA, the CDR3 is TGTGCCAGCAAGCAAAGCACAGATACGCAGTATTTT. It encodes CASKQSTDTQYF. This chain connects TRBV27 to TRBJ2-3; D ambiguous. The germline CDR1 and CDR2 sequences are MNHEY and SMNVEV (reference sequence). CDR3 length equals 12 residues. With 7 bases removed from V and 0 bases from J, the gap between germline ends came to 5 bases.

This clone occurred a few times. The chain joins TRBV6-5 to TRBJ2-1; 9 positions match TRBD1. The germline gives CDR1 MNHEY, CDR2 SVGAGI. This CDR3 is 14 amino acids long. V was pared by 5 bases and J by 10 bases, with 9 bases of the junction left unmatched. The CDR3 region has the DNA TGTGCCAGCAGTACGGGACAGGGATCAGGGGAGCAGTTCTTC. It translates to CASSTGQGSGEQFF.

The J gene is TRBJ2-7, the V gene TRBV7-9; 12 positions match TRBD2. This CDR3 region has 17 residues. V trimming: 4 bases; J trimming: 5 bases; junction bases outside the gene matches: 12. CDR1 is SEHNR and CDR2 is FQNEAQ in the germline V gene (reference sequence). The CDR3 DNA follows: TGTGCCAGCAGCTCCAGGACACGGACTAGCGGGATGAACGAGCAGTACTTC. It codes for CASSSRTRTSGMNEQYF.

The CDR3 DNA follows: TGTGCCAGCAGTATATACGATGCATCCCGGGACAGTTCCAACGAGCAGTACTTC. Protein: CASSIYDASRDSSNEQYF. The gene calls are TRBV6-9 and TRBJ2-7; 7 bases map to TRBD1. V was clipped by 5 bases and J by 5 bases; unmatched bases: 21. CDR3 length: 18 residues. Germline CDR1 is MNHGY and CDR2 is SVAAGI.

The chain employs TRBV19 and TRBJ2-7, with 11 bases fitting TRBD1. Germline trimming cut 6 bases from V and 3 bases from J; bases unmatched to any gene: 7. Germline assignment: CDR1 LNHDA and CDR2 SQIVND (reference sequence). The CDR3 spans 15 residues. The CDR3 loop is CASSPGQGAFYEQYF. CDR3 DNA sequence: TGTGCCAGTAGCCCCGGACAGGGGGCGTTCTACGAGCAGTACTTC.

The rearrangement joins TRBV28 to TRBJ2-6, with TRBD1 matching 8 bases. This CDR3 has 17 residues. V was pared by 8 bases and J by 3 bases, with 12 bases of the junction left unmatched. From germline, CDR1 is MDHEN and CDR2 SYDVKM. CDR3 in DNA: TGTGCCAGCCTACCGGGACAGGCATCCTTTGGGGCCAACGTCCTGACTTTC. Translation gives CASLPGQASFGANVLTF.

The J gene is TRBJ2-5, the V gene TRBV19; D might be TRBD2 (5 bases). Germline assignment: CDR1 LNHDA and CDR2 SQIVND (reference sequence). The CDR3 contains 13 residues. With 3 bases removed from V and 5 bases from J, the gap between germline ends came to 10 bases. CDR3 sequence (DNA): TGTGCCAGTAGTATGGACGGGAAGGAGACCCAGTACTTC. Protein sequence: CASSMDGKETQYF.

This chain joins TRBV4-3 and TRBJ2-5; 9 positions agree with TRBD1. This CDR3 has 14 amino acids. In germline, CDR1 is LGHNA, CDR2 YSLEER. V dropped 1 base and J dropped 9; count of bases not matched to a gene: 6. CDR3 coding DNA: TGCGCCAGCAGCCAAGGTTTAGGACAGGGGTCCCAGTACTTC. Translation gives CASSQGLGQGSQYF.

The rearrangement uses TRBV29-1 and TRBJ2-7, with 10 bases fitting TRBD1. Germline V CDR1 and CDR2: SQVTM, ANQGSEA. The CDR3 loop spans 14 amino acids. With 3 bases clipped from V and 2 bases from J, the junction kept 4 bases outside the gene matches. In nucleotides, the CDR3 is TGCAGCGTTGACTCGGGACAGGGGACCTACGAGCAGTACTTC. Its protein product is CSVDSGQGTYEQYF.

This clone was seen more than once but under ten times. CDR3 bases: TGTGCCAGCAGCACTCAATCTGACAATGAGCAGTTCTTC. Amino acid sequence: CASSTQSDNEQFF. The genes are TRBV9 and TRBJ2-1; D remains ambiguous. V shed 4 bases and J shed 5 bases, with 10 bases lying between them. Germline V gene sequence: CDR1 SGDLS, CDR2 YYNGEE. This CDR3 comprises 13 residues. Using reference TRBV9 and TRBJ2-1 for the parts outside the CDR3, the full variable domain is DSGVTQTPKHLITATGQRVTLRCSPRSGDLSVYWYQQSLDQGLQFLIQYYNGEERAKGNILERFSAQQFPDLHSELNLSSLELGDSALYFCASSTQSDNEQFFGPGTRLTVL.

This clone was recorded only once. This chain joins TRBV4-3 and TRBJ2-7; 8 bases agree with TRBD2. J was trimmed by 4 bases and V by 0 bases; bases with no gene match: 5. Germline lookup yields CDR1 LGHNA and CDR2 YSLEER. The CDR3 length is 15 residues. The CDR3 is CASSQDVAGRYEQYF. CDR3 DNA: TGCGCCAGCAGCCAAGACGTAGCGGGGAGATACGAGCAGTACTTC.

V and J are TRBV5-5 and TRBJ2-1; 7 positions agree with TRBD2. V lost 0 bases and J lost 3; bases outside the gene matches: 6. The CDR3 loop spans 16 amino acids. Germline V gene data show CDR1 as SGHKS and CDR2 as YYEKEE (reference sequence). The CDR3 coding sequence is TGTGCCAGCAGCTTGGCCCGACTAGCAGGCTACAATGAGCAGTTCTTC. Protein: CASSLARLAGYNEQFF.

This clone was counted a few times. The chain carries TRBV11-2 and TRBJ1-6; 7 positions agree with TRBD1. CDR3 length equals 15 residues. In germline, CDR1 is SGHAT, CDR2 FQNNGV. V trimming: 4 bases; J trimming: 7 bases; junction bases outside the gene matches: 7. The CDR3 loop is CASSSSGTENSPLHF. The DNA for the CDR3 is TGTGCCAGCAGCTCTTCCGGGACAGAAAATTCACCCCTCCACTTT.

This chain connects TRBV7-2 to TRBJ2-7; 7 bases line up with TRBD2. After removal of 1 base from V and 2 bases from J, the junction contained 2 bases not matched to a gene. Looked up from germline, CDR1 is SGHTA and CDR2 is FQGNSA. The CDR3 length is 14 residues. The CDR3 region is CASSLGGSPYEQYF. The CDR3 coding sequence is TGTGCCAGCAGCTTAGGCGGGAGCCCCTACGAGCAGTACTTC.

The chain links TRBV9 to TRBJ1-1; no clear D gene. The CDR3 is made up of 13 amino acids. CDR1 and CDR2 from the germline V gene are SGDLS and YYNGEE. V lost 4 bases to trimming and J lost 5 bases, with 12 bases between them. Here the CDR3 DNA reads TGTGCCAGCAGCTCCGGACGGACTACTGAAGCTTTCTTT. Protein: CASSSGRTTEAFF.

The rearrangement joins TRBV7-9 to TRBJ2-2; TRBD1 matches at 7 bases. The CDR3 sequence is 16 residues long. Unmatched junction bases numbered 5, after V lost 4 bases and J lost 0 bases. Germline CDR1 SEHNR, CDR2 FQNEAQ (reference sequence). CDR3 sequence reads: CASSSLGQPNTGELFF. The CDR3 DNA is TGTGCCAGCAGCTCATTGGGACAGCCGAACACCGGGGAGCTGTTTTTT.

The rearrangement joins TRBV19 to TRBJ1-1; TRBD1 agrees at 7 bases. CDR3 length equals 17 residues. From germline, CDR1 is LNHDA and CDR2 SQIVND (reference sequence). The J segment lost 8 bases and the V segment lost 5 bases, leaving 20 bases of the junction unmatched. CDR3 sequence reads: CASSLRGGSFPMSEAFF. The CDR3 DNA sequence: TGTGCCAGTAGTCTCCGAGGGGGCTCTTTCCCTATGAGCGAAGCTTTCTTT.

The genes are TRBV28 and TRBJ2-7, with D maybe TRBD1 (6 bases). V lost 6 bases to trimming and J lost 0 bases, with 15 bases between them. The germline CDR1 and CDR2 sequences are MDHEN and SYDVKM. There are 15 residues in the CDR3. The CDR3 nucleotides read TGTGCCAGCAGCACCTCCGGGACATCCTCCTACGAGCAGTACTTC. Protein: CASSTSGTSSYEQYF.

The gene calls are TRBV19 and TRBJ2-2, with 9 bases identical to TRBD2. The CDR3 sequence is 14 residues long. J lost 4 bases, V lost 4 bases, and 1 base had no gene match. Germline V gene lookup returns CDR1 LNHDA and CDR2 SQIVND (reference sequence). DNA for the CDR3: TGTGCCAGTAGTAAAGCGGGAGGCACCGGGGAGCTGTTTTTT. Translated, it gives CASSKAGGTGELFF.

The chain carries TRBV9 and TRBJ2-7; D possibly corresponds to TRBD1 (6 bases). The V gene's germline CDR1 is SGDLS and CDR2 YYNGEE. This CDR3 is built from 13 residues. The V end lost 4 bases, the J end lost 4 bases, and 12 bases lay between the germline ends. The CDR3 DNA reads as TGTGCCAGCAGCCCCGGGACACATTACGAGCAGTACTTC. This translates into CASSPGTHYEQYF.

The gene calls are TRBV7-9 and TRBJ1-2, with TRBD1 identical over 8 bases. CDR1 SEHNR and CDR2 FQNEAQ come from the germline V gene (reference sequence). The CDR3 has 13 residues. V dropped 3 bases and J dropped 4; count of bases not matched to a gene: 1. This chain's CDR3 is CASSLQGAYGYTF. Here the CDR3 DNA reads TGTGCCAGCAGCTTGCAGGGGGCCTATGGCTACACCTTC.

V is TRBV4-1 and J is TRBJ2-7, with 7 nucleotides matching TRBD2. The CDR3 spans 16 residues. V lost 0 bases and J lost 5; bases outside the gene matches: 10. Per the germline V gene, CDR1 is MGHRA and CDR2 is YSYEKL. The CDR3 is CASSQDSTGGKDEQYF. The CDR3 region has the DNA TGCGCCAGCAGCCAAGATTCCACGGGGGGTAAGGACGAGCAGTACTTC.

DNA of the CDR3: TGTGCCAGCAGTTGGGAGGGAGGCTACACCTTC. Encoded protein: CASSWEGGYTF. The chain couples TRBV5-4 to TRBJ1-2; D not certain. CDR1 SGHNT and CDR2 YYREEE come from the germline V gene (reference sequence). The CDR3 contains 11 residues. Between the trimmed V and J ends, which lost 5 bases and 8 bases, there was a span of 10 bases.

As regards this clone: A read error is likely, as this CDR3 ends without the conserved phenylalanine or tryptophan. The chain combines TRBV27 with TRBJ1-1; D call uncertain. Germline V gene data show CDR1 as MNHEY and CDR2 as SMNVEV (reference sequence). Between the trimmed V and J ends, which lost 7 bases and 1 base, there was a span of 4 bases. The CDR3 contains 11 residues. In DNA form, the CDR3 reads TGTGCCAGCAAGGGGAACACTGAAGCTTTCGTT. Amino acid sequence: CASKGNTEAFV.

The gene calls are TRBV28 and TRBJ2-5, with 7 bases aligning to TRBD2. The CDR3 sequence is 14 residues long. V trimming: 5 bases; J trimming: 5 bases; junction bases outside the gene matches: 8. Germline loops: CDR1 MDHEN, CDR2 SYDVKM. CDR3 protein: CASSGRGGGETQYF. DNA of the CDR3: TGTGCCAGCAGTGGGAGGGGAGGAGGGGAGACCCAGTACTTC.

CDR3 sequence (DNA): TGTGCCAGCAGCGTAGCTGAGCGGATGTACAATGAGCAGTTCTTC. This gives the protein CASSVAERMYNEQFF. The gene calls are TRBV9 and TRBJ2-1; possible D gene TRBD2, 5 bases. Per the germline V gene, CDR1 is SGDLS and CDR2 is YYNGEE. The V end lost 0 bases, the J end lost 4 bases, and 11 bases lay between the germline ends. CDR3 size: 15 residues.

In regard to this clone: At one end the junction does not follow the germline gene, possibly because of a read error. The chain combines TRBV25-1 with TRBJ1-2, with D possibly TRBD1 on 5 matching bases. Per the germline V gene, CDR1 is MGHDK and CDR2 is SYGVNS. CDR3 length equals 15 residues. CDR3 loop: CASSGGRGANYGYTF. For the CDR3, the DNA is TGTGCCAGTAGTGGAGGGAGGGGAGCTAACTATGGCTACACCTTC.

The chain links TRBV28 to TRBJ2-5; TRBD1 agrees at 8 bases. Germline CDR1 is MDHEN and CDR2 is SYDVKM. The CDR3 is made up of 18 amino acids. V was pared by 5 bases and J by 3 bases, with 17 bases of the junction left unmatched. CDR3 bases: TGTGCCAGCAGTCGTACGCGCCTCGGACAGGGTTCAGAAGAGACCCAGTACTTC. It yields the protein CASSRTRLGQGSEETQYF. Looking up the rest from reference TRBV28 and TRBJ2-5 gives the full variable domain: DVKVTQSSRYLVKRTGEKVFLECVQDMDHENMFWYRQDPGLGLRLIYFSYDVKMKEKGDIPEGYSVSREKKERFSLILESASTNQTSMYLCASSRTRLGQGSEETQYFGPGTRLLVL.